These 32 T cell receptor beta chains came from one sample sequenced in a study of graft-versus-host responses after intestinal transplantation. The antigens these receptors bind are not known. Sequencing was performed with immunoSEQ multiplex PCR; in TCRdb, only in-frame clones are kept and a portion is missing. Of 110,000 to 150,000 clones in the sample, about nine tenths were seen once. Material: unstimulated CD4+ T cells sorted from spleen or lymph node cells, obtained before intestinal transplant. These receptors originate from a human donor who received an intestinal transplant.

The chain uses TRBV15 and TRBJ2-3; D remains unclear. V lost 4 bases and J lost 5, with 4 bases in between. From germline, CDR1 is LNHNV and CDR2 YYDKDF (reference sequence). This CDR3 spans 11 amino acids. The CDR3 DNA is TGTGCCACCAGCAATGGAGATACGCAGTATTTT. Residues: CATSNGDTQYF.

The rearrangement joins TRBV28 to TRBJ1-5, with TRBD1 as a possible D gene (6 bases). There are 15 residues in the CDR3. In germline, CDR1 is MDHEN, CDR2 SYDVKM. V was shortened by 3 bases and J by 9 bases, with 18 bases between the two germline ends. CDR3 bases: TGTGCCAGCAGTTTCGTAGACAGGCCACCCCCGCCCCAGCATTTT. Translating it yields CASSFVDRPPPPQHF.

The J gene is TRBJ2-7, the V gene TRBV28; weak D call: TRBD1 (5 bases). The germline V gene encodes CDR1 MDHEN and CDR2 SYDVKM. The length of the CDR3 is 14 residues. V shed 6 bases and J shed 2 bases, with 14 bases lying between them. CDR3 region: CASRTQGYTYEQYF. CDR3 nucleotides: TGTGCCAGCAGGACCCAGGGATATACCTACGAGCAGTACTTC.

This chain joins TRBV10-3 and TRBJ1-2, with TRBD1 matching 10 bases. Germline V gene sequence: CDR1 ENHRY, CDR2 SYGVKD. V was pared by 11 bases and J by 8 bases, with 14 bases of the junction left unmatched. CDR3 length: 14 residues. The CDR3 loop reads CAGGSDRGLEGYTF. CDR3 DNA sequence: TGTGCCGGAGGGAGCGACAGGGGGCTAGAGGGCTACACCTTC.

The chain joins TRBV5-1 to TRBJ1-2, with TRBD1 as a possible D gene (6 bases). Germline V gene sequence: CDR1 SGHRS, CDR2 YFSETQ. This CDR3 comprises 15 residues. The V end was cut by 6 bases, the J end by 6 bases, with 21 bases between. The CDR3 is CASKGYTGNTNGYTF. CDR3 sequence (DNA): TGCGCCAGCAAGGGTTATACAGGGAATACTAATGGCTACACCTTC.

This sequence joins TRBV28 and TRBJ1-3; 8 nucleotides line up with TRBD1. V was pared by 1 base and J by 4 bases, with 3 bases of the junction left unmatched. From germline, CDR1 is MDHEN and CDR2 SYDVKM. The CDR3 has 15 amino acids. Here the CDR3 DNA reads TGTGCCAGCAGTTTATTCAGGGGGCCCGGAAACACCATATATTTT. Translated: CASSLFRGPGNTIYF.

This chain joins TRBV23-1 and TRBJ1-3; maybe TRBD1 (6 bases). TRBV23-1 is sorted into the ORF group, with uncertain function. The length of the CDR3 is 18 residues. Trimming removed 2 bases from V and 0 bases from J, with 17 bases in between. The CDR3 here is CASSQLGQRQFSGNTIYF. The CDR3 DNA reads as TGCGCCAGCAGTCAACTTGGACAGCGCCAGTTCTCTGGAAACACCATATATTTT.

The rearrangement links TRBV11-3 to TRBJ2-2; weak D call: TRBD2 (6 bases). This CDR3 has 16 amino acids. Trimming stripped 5 bases from V and 4 bases from J, with 17 bases between. CDR1 is SGHNT and CDR2 is YENEEA in the germline V gene. CDR3 DNA sequence: TGTGCCAGCAGCCCTGGTTGGGGCGGGGTCACCGGGGAGCTGTTTTTT. Translating it yields CASSPGWGGVTGELFF.

This chain connects TRBV12-5 to TRBJ2-1; D possibly corresponds to TRBD2 (5 bases). The CDR3 runs 14 residues. V dropped 2 bases and J dropped 1 base, with 6 bases sitting between them. The germline gives CDR1 LGHNT, CDR2 FRNRAP. The CDR3 spells CASGLWESYNEQFF. For the CDR3, the DNA is TGTGCTAGTGGTTTGTGGGAGTCCTACAATGAGCAGTTCTTC.

V gene TRBV6-4 combines with J gene TRBJ1-2, with D possibly being TRBD1 (5 bases). The germline gives CDR1 MRHNA, CDR2 SNTAGT. CDR3 length: 14 amino acids. Trimming removed 3 bases from V and 2 bases from J, with 10 bases in between. This CDR3 is CASSEGAPNYGYTF. The CDR3 DNA is TGTGCCAGCAGTGAAGGGGCCCCAAACTATGGCTACACCTTC.

The genes are TRBV6-1 and TRBJ1-1; a weak D match, TRBD1 (5 bases). CDR1 and CDR2 (germline): MNHNS, SASEGT. Trimming pared 3 bases from V and 4 bases from J, leaving 15 bases between. The CDR3 extends over 15 amino acids. The CDR3 reads CASSDFGADRTEAFF. In DNA form, the CDR3 reads TGTGCCAGCAGTGATTTTGGGGCGGACCGCACTGAAGCTTTCTTT.

The chain has TRBV6-6 and TRBJ2-1, with TRBD2 identical over 8 bases. Germline values: CDR1 MNHNY, CDR2 SVGAGI (reference sequence). This CDR3 is built from 16 residues. With 6 bases clipped from V and 4 bases from J, the junction kept 11 bases outside the gene matches. The CDR3 loop is CASRPTSGGSYNEQFF. The CDR3, as DNA: TGTGCCAGCAGACCTACTAGCGGAGGCAGTTACAATGAGCAGTTCTTC.

The rearrangement joins TRBV23-1 to TRBJ1-2, with D unresolved. TRBV23-1 is given ORF status, its function remaining uncertain. CDR3 length: 14 amino acids. The V end was cut by 2 bases, the J end by 8 bases, with 15 bases between. This chain's CDR3 is CASSQTDPGCGYTF. CDR3 nucleotide sequence: TGCGCCAGCAGTCAAACCGACCCCGGGTGCGGCTACACCTTC.

This chain connects TRBV5-4 to TRBJ2-7, with D possibly matching TRBD2 (6 bases). With 3 bases removed from V and 3 bases from J, the gap between germline ends came to 10 bases. The germline V gene has CDR1 SGHNT and CDR2 YYREEE (reference sequence). CDR3 size: 13 residues. CDR3 bases: TGTGCCAGCAGCTCGGTCGGGGGCTACGAGCAGTACTTC. This translates into CASSSVGGYEQYF.

As concerns this clone: Other nucleotide sequences in the sample specify the same CDR3. DNA of the CDR3: TGTGCCAGCAGCTTAACAGCGAACACTGAAGCTTTCTTT. It is translated as CASSLTANTEAFF. The chain couples TRBV5-4 to TRBJ1-1; no reliable D call. CDR3 length equals 13 residues. Germline CDR1 reads SGHNT; CDR2 reads YYREEE (reference sequence). The germline V and J ends were trimmed by 2 bases and 1 base, with 6 bases remaining between them.

The V and J genes are TRBV11-2 and TRBJ2-6; tentatively, D is TRBD2 (6 bases). The CDR3 length is 17 residues. In germline, CDR1 is SGHAT, CDR2 FQNNGV. The V end lost 5 bases, the J end lost 0 bases, and 14 bases lay between the germline ends. The DNA for the CDR3 is TGTGCCAGCAGCAGCCTGGGGGGTCCCTCTGGGGCCAACGTCCTGACTTTC. Translated: CASSSLGGPSGANVLTF.

Remarks on this clone: The sample holds other DNA sequences that translate to the same CDR3. This sequence joins TRBV4-1 and TRBJ2-7; possibly TRBD2 for D (7 bases). There are 17 residues in the CDR3. CDR1 is MGHRA, CDR2 YSYEKL, per germline. The germline V and J ends were trimmed by 9 bases and 0 bases, with 24 bases remaining between them. CDR3 DNA: TGCGCCAGTAGCAAAACAAGGGGGGGCCAGGGCTCCTACGAGCAGTACTTC. Its protein product is CASSKTRGGQGSYEQYF.

The chain links TRBV4-2 to TRBJ2-5, with 10 bases aligning to TRBD1. V lost 1 base to trimming and J lost 2 bases; unmatched junction nucleotides: 7. Germline V gene data show CDR1 as LGHNA and CDR2 as YNFKEQ. The CDR3 sequence is 17 residues long. The CDR3 region has the DNA TGTGCCAGCAGCCAAGTCGGACGGACAGGGGGTCAAGAGACCCAGTACTTC. Its protein is CASSQVGRTGGQETQYF.

This chain uses TRBV29-1 with TRBJ2-3, with 14 bases lining up with TRBD2. CDR1 SQVTM and CDR2 ANQGSEA come from the germline V gene. The CDR3 length is 17 residues. After removal of 7 bases from V and 3 bases from J, the junction contained 12 bases not matched to a gene. CDR3 loop: CSAGHQGLAGATDTQYF. CDR3 DNA sequence: TGCAGCGCTGGACATCAGGGACTAGCGGGAGCAACAGATACGCAGTATTTT.

This clone was seen only once. The chain has TRBV29-1 and TRBJ2-3; 10 bases agree with TRBD2. The CDR3 has 14 residues. Germline lookup yields CDR1 SQVTM and CDR2 ANQGSEA. V gave up 7 bases and J gave up 9 bases; unmatched junction bases: 13. Here the CDR3 reads CSAGTSVIWGTQYF. CDR3 sequence (DNA): TGCAGCGCCGGGACTAGCGTTATATGGGGGACGCAGTATTTT.

J is TRBJ2-1 and V is TRBV7-9; 10 nucleotides align to TRBD2. The germline CDR1 and CDR2 sequences are SEHNR and FQNEAQ (reference sequence). The CDR3 runs to 16 residues. J was trimmed by 1 base and V by 1 base; bases with no gene match: 1. The DNA of the CDR3 is TGTGCCAGCAGCTTAGGGACTAGCGGATCCTACAATGAGCAGTTCTTC. This translates into CASSLGTSGSYNEQFF.

V and J are TRBV28 and TRBJ2-3; 7 bases fit TRBD2. Germline V gives CDR1 MDHEN, CDR2 SYDVKM. Trimming cost V 4 bases and J 2 bases; bases outside gene matches: 9. The CDR3 totals 16 residues. The CDR3 here is CASSSRLAAFTDTQYF. In DNA, the CDR3 is TGTGCCAGCAGTTCGAGACTAGCCGCATTCACAGATACGCAGTATTTT.

The chain combines TRBV9 with TRBJ2-1; 15 positions agree with TRBD2. The V segment lost 5 bases and the J segment 4 bases; nucleotides outside the gene matches: 7. The CDR3 is 17 residues long. Germline lookup yields CDR1 SGDLS and CDR2 YYNGEE. The CDR3 sequence is CASSPGLAGGAYNEQFF. The CDR3 DNA sequence: TGTGCCAGCAGTCCCGGACTAGCGGGAGGGGCATACAATGAGCAGTTCTTC.

This clone has just one count. This chain joins TRBV11-2 and TRBJ2-5; 7 bases map to TRBD1. J lost 4 bases, V lost 0 bases, and 5 bases had no gene match. The CDR3 totals 15 residues. The germline gives CDR1 SGHAT, CDR2 FQNNGV. CDR3 bases: TGTGCCAGCAGCTTAGAAGGGGGCCGATTAGAGACCCAGTACTTC. Its protein is CASSLEGGRLETQYF.

The genes are TRBV19 and TRBJ2-7, with D maybe TRBD2 (5 bases). The CDR3 consists of 13 residues. Germline CDR1 LNHDA, CDR2 SQIVND (reference sequence). Trimming pared 6 bases from V and 0 bases from J, leaving 9 bases between. This CDR3 reads CASRDLSSYEQYF. The CDR3 region has the DNA TGTGCCAGTAGGGACTTGAGCTCCTACGAGCAGTACTTC.

The CDR3 loop is CASSFSSGTGSGNTIYF. The DNA of the CDR3 is TGTGCCAGCAGTTTTTCAAGTGGGACAGGCTCTGGAAACACCATATATTTT. V usage is TRBV28 and J usage is TRBJ1-3, with 8 bases identical to TRBD1. CDR3 size: 17 residues. Germline V lookup: CDR1 MDHEN, CDR2 SYDVKM. Trimming removed 3 bases from V and 0 bases from J; junction bases left unmatched: 7.

The chain combines TRBV11-3 with TRBJ2-1; 11 bases line up with TRBD2. CDR3 length equals 18 residues. CDR1 and CDR2 from the germline V gene are SGHNT and YENEEA. With V trimmed by 1 base and J by 0 bases, 5 bases remained unmatched. The CDR3 DNA reads as TGTGCCAGCAGCTTAGGGCTAGCGGGAGGTCCCTCCTACAATGAGCAGTTCTTC. Protein: CASSLGLAGGPSYNEQFF.

The rearrangement joins TRBV6-5 to TRBJ2-3; 8 nucleotides line up with TRBD2. CDR1 and CDR2 from the germline V gene are MNHEY and SVGAGI. V dropped 8 bases and J dropped 4; count of bases not matched to a gene: 8. The CDR3 contains 14 residues. This CDR3 reads CASAGRGWSDTQYF. The CDR3 coding sequence is TGTGCCAGCGCCGGGAGGGGATGGTCAGATACGCAGTATTTT.

The chain carries TRBV4-2 and TRBJ2-3; 8 bases fit TRBD2. The V and J ends lost 1 base and 2 bases, in that order; junction bases with no gene match: 5. The germline gives CDR1 LGHNA, CDR2 YNFKEQ. The CDR3 length is 16 residues. CDR3 DNA sequence: TGTGCCAGCAGCCAAGCCGCGGGAGGACACACAGATACGCAGTATTTT. Translation: CASSQAAGGHTDTQYF.

The chain recombines TRBV15 with TRBJ2-7; a possible D gene is TRBD2 (6 bases). V lost 5 bases to trimming and J lost 2 bases, with 16 bases between them. The CDR3 totals 15 residues. Germline-derived CDR1 and CDR2 are LNHNV and YYDKDF (reference sequence). The DNA of the CDR3 is TGTGCCACCAGCCGGGAGCGTGGGAGCGCCTACGAGCAGTACTTC. Protein: CATSRERGSAYEQYF.

The chain carries TRBV7-3 and TRBJ1-1; D remains unclear. Per the germline V gene, CDR1 is SGHTA and CDR2 is FQGTGA. Trimming removed 1 base from V and 0 bases from J, with 9 bases in between. This CDR3 has 15 residues. The CDR3 sequence is CASSLRQGVNTEAFF. The CDR3 DNA follows: TGTGCCAGCAGCTTAAGGCAAGGAGTGAACACTGAAGCTTTCTTT.

The V call is TRBV5-4, the J call TRBJ2-4; 7 positions agree with TRBD1. The junction had 11 bases not matched to a gene; V was cut back by 4 bases and J by 1 base. CDR1 is SGHNT, CDR2 YYREEE, per germline (reference sequence). This CDR3 is 17 amino acids long. The CDR3 loop is CASSRTGVGVAKNIQYF. In nucleotides, the CDR3 is TGTGCCAGCAGCAGAACAGGGGTTGGTGTTGCCAAAAACATTCAGTACTTC.